Below are 2 T cell receptor beta chains sequenced from a single sample in a study of cytomegalovirus exposure and HLA in healthy donors. A multiplex PCR was run with 60 Vbeta primers and 13 Jbeta primers. Sequencing used immunoSEQ multiplex PCR; TCRdb keeps in-frame clones, though not all of them. The sample carries 80,000 to 95,000 clones, 60% to 80% recorded once. Sequencing was performed on PBMCs. The origin of the receptors is a woman in her 30s in good health and CMV-seronegative.

This clone turned up a few times. In DNA form, the CDR3 reads TGCGCCAGCAGTGTCAGAGCTCCCAGGGGACAGACTGAAGCTTTCTTT. Translation gives CASSVRAPRGQTEAFF. The chain links TRBV10-2 to TRBJ1-1, with 7 bases identical to TRBD1. With V trimmed by 4 bases and J by 5 bases, 13 bases remained unmatched. The CDR3 consists of 16 residues. Looked up from germline, CDR1 is WSHSY and CDR2 is SAAADI.

This sequence joins TRBV28 and TRBJ2-1, with 12 bases fitting TRBD2. The CDR3 contains 17 residues. Germline trimming cut 6 bases from V and 0 bases from J; bases unmatched to any gene: 6. The V gene's germline CDR1 is MDHEN and CDR2 SYDVKM. Here the CDR3 reads CASRDLAGGDSYNEQFF. The CDR3 nucleotides are TGTGCCAGCAGAGATCTAGCGGGGGGGGACTCCTACAATGAGCAGTTCTTC.